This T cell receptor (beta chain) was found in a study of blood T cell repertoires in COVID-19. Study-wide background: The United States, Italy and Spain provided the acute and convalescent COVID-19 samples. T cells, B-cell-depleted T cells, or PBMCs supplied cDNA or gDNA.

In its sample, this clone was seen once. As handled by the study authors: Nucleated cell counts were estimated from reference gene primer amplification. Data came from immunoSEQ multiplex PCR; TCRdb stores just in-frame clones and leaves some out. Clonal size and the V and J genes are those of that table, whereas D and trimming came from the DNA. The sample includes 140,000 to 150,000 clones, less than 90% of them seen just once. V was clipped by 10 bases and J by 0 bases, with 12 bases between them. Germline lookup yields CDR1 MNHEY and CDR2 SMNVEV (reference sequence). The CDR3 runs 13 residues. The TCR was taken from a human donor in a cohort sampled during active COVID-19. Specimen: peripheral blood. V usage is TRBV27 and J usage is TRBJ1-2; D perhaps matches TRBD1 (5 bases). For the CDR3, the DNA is TGTGCCACCTCGCGGGGACCTAACTATGGCTACACCTTC. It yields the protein CATSRGPNYGYTF.